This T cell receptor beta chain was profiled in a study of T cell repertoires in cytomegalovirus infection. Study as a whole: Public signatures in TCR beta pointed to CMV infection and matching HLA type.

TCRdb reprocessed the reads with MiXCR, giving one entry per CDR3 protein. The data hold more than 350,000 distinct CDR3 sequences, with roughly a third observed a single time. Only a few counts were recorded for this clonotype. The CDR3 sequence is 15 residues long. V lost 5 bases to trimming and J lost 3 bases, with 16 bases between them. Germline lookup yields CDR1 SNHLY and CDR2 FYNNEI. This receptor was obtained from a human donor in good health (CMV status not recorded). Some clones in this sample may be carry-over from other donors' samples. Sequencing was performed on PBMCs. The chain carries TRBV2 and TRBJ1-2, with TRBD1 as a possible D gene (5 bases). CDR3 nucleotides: TGTGCCAGCAGTCTGAAGACAGACCAATACTATGGCTACACCTTC. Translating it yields CASSLKTDQYYGYTF.